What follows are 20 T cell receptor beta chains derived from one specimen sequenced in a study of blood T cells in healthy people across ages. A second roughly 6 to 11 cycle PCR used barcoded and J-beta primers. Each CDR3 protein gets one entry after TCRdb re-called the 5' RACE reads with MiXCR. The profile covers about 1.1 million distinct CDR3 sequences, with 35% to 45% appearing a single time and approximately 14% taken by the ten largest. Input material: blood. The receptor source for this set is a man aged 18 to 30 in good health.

DNA of the CDR3: TGTGCCAGCAGCCAAGATGTACGCCGATACGAGCAGTACTTC. Translation gives CASSQDVRRYEQYF. The genes are TRBV14 and TRBJ2-1, with D unresolved. The J call may be in error: the DNA end matches TRBJ2-7 better. Per germline, CDR1 SGHDN and CDR2 FVKESK. The CDR3 covers 14 residues.

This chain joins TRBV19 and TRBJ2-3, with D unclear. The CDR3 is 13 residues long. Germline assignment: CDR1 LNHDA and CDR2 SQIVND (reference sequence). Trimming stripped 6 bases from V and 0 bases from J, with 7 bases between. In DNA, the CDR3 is TGTGCCAGTAGGCCCTTTAGCACAGATACGCAGTATTTT. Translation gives CASRPFSTDTQYF.

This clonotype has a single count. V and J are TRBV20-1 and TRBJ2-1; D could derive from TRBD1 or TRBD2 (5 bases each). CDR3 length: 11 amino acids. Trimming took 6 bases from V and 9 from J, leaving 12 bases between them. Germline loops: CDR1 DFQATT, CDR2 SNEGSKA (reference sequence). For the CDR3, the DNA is TGCAGTGCCCCAACTGGGGGTGAGCAGTTCTTC. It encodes CSAPTGGEQFF.

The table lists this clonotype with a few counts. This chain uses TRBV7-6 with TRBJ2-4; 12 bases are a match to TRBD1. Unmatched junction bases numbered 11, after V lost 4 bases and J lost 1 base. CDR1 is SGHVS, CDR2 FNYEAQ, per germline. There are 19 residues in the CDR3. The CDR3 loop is CASSYWCWGQGAAKNIQYF. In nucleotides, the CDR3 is TGTGCCAGCAGCTATTGGTGTTGGGGACAGGGGGCTGCCAAAAACATTCAGTACTTC.

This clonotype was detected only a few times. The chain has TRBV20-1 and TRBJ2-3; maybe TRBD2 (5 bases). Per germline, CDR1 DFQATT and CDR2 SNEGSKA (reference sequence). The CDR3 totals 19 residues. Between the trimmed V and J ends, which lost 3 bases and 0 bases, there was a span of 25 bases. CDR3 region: CSASASIASFSSSTDTQYF. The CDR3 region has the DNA TGCAGTGCTAGTGCCAGTATAGCGTCCTTTTCATCTAGCACAGATACGCAGTATTTT.

Here the CDR3 DNA reads TGTGCCAGCAGCTTAACAGGGACAGGGGACAATCAGCCCCAGCATTTT. Translating gives CASSLTGTGDNQPQHF. The genes are TRBV7-9 and TRBJ1-5; the match to TRBD1 covers 10 bases. The ends lost 2 bases at V and 3 bases at J; junction bases unmatched: 4. The CDR3 has 16 amino acids. Germline V CDR1 and CDR2: SEHNR, FQNEAQ (reference sequence). The variable domain in full, with the rest retrieved from reference TRBV7-9 and TRBJ1-5, is DTGVSQNPRHKITKRGQNVTFRCDPISEHNRLYWYRQTLGQGPEFLTYFQNEAQLEKSRLLSDRFSAERPKGSFSTLEIQRTEQGDSAMYLCASSLTGTGDNQPQHFGDGTRLSIL.

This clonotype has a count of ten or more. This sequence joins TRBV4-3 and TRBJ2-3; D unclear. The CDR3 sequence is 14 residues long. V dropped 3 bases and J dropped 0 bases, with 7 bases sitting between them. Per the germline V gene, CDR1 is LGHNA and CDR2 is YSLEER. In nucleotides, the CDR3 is TGCGCCAGCAGCCAGTCCAGGAGCACAGATACGCAGTATTTT. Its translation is CASSQSRSTDTQYF.

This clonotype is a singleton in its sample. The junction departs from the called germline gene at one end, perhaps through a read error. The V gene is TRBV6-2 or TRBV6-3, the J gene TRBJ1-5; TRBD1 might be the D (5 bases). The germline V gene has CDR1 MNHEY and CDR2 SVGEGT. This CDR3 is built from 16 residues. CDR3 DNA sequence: TGTGCCAGCAGTTACTCGCGGGGGTCGGTCTTTCAGCCCCGGCATTTT. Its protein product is CASSYSRGSVFQPRHF.

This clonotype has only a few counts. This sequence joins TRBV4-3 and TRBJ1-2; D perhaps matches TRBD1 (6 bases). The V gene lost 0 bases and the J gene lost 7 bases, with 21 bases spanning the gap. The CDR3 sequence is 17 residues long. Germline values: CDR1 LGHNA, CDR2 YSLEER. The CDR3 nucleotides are TGCGCCAGCAGCCAAGAACTTGGCACAGGGAAAGAAGGTGGCTACACCTTC. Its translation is CASSQELGTGKEGGYTF.

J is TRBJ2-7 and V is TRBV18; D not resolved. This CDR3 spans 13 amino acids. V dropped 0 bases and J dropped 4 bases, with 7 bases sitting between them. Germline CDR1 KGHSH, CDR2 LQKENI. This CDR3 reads CASSPPTAYEQYF. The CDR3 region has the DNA TGTGCCAGCTCACCACCCACAGCTTACGAGCAGTACTTC.

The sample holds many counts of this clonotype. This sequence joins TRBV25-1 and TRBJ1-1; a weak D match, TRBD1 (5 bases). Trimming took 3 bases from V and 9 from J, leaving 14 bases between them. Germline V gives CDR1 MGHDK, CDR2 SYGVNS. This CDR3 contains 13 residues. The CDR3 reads CASSDRAKLQAFF. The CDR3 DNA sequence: TGTGCCAGCAGTGACAGGGCGAAGTTACAAGCTTTCTTT.

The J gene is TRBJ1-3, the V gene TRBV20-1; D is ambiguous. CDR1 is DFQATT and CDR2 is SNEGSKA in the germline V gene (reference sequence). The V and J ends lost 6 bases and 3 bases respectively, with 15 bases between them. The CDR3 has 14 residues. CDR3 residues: CSARRPQSGNTIYF. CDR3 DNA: TGCAGTGCGAGGAGACCACAAAGTGGAAACACCATATATTTT.

CDR3 coding DNA: TGTGCCAGCAGTTACGGGGATTACAATGAGCAGTACTTC. It yields the protein CASSYGDYNEQYF. The chain couples TRBV6-5 to TRBJ2-1, with D uncertain. The J call could be wrong; TRBJ2-7 is a better fit for the DNA end. This CDR3 is built from 13 residues. Germline V lookup: CDR1 MNHEY, CDR2 SVGAGI.

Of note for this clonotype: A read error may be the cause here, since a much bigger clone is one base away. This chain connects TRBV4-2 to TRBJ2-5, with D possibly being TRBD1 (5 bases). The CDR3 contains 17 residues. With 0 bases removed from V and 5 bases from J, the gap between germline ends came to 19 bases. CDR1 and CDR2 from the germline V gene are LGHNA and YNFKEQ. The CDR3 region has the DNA TGTGCCAGCAGCCAAGATCCAGGACCAGGAAACAGGGAGACCCAGTACTTC. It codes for CASSQDPGPGNRETQYF.

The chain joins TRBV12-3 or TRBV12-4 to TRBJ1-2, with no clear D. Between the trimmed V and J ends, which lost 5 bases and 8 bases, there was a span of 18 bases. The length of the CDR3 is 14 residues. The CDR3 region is CASSVSVEVWGYTF. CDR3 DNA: TGTGCCAGCAGTGTTTCTGTCGAAGTCTGGGGCTACACCTTC.

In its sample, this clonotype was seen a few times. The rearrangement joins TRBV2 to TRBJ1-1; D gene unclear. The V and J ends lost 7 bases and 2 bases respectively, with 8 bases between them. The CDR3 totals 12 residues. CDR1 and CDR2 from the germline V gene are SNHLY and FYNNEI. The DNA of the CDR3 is TGTGCCAGCACAGCAGCTAACACTGAAGCTTTCTTT. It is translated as CASTAANTEAFF.

The CDR3: CSVGSGLADETQYF. In DNA form, the CDR3 reads TGCAGCGTTGGGTCGGGACTAGCGGATGAGACCCAGTACTTC. The genes are TRBV29-1 and TRBJ2-5; 11 nucleotides agree with TRBD2. The CDR3 runs 14 residues. The germline V gene has CDR1 SQVTM and CDR2 ANQGSEA. J lost 5 bases, V lost 4 bases, and 6 bases had no gene match.

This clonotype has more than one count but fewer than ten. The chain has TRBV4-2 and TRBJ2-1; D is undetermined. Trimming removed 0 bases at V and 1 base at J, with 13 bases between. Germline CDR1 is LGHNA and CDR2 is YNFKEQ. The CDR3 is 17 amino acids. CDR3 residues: CASSQDPLLASYNEQFF. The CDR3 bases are TGTGCCAGCAGCCAAGACCCCCTACTCGCTTCCTACAATGAGCAGTTCTTC.

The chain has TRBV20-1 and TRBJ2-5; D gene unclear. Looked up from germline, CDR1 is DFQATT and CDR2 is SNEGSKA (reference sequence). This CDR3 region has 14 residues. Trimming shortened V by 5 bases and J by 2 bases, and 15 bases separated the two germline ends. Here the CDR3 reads CSAPGSGNQETQYF. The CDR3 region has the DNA TGCAGTGCTCCCGGTAGTGGAAATCAAGAGACCCAGTACTTC.

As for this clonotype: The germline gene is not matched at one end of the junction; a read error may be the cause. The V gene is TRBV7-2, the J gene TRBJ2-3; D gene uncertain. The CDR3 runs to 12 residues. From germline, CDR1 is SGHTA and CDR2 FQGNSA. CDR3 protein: CASSLDGERQYF. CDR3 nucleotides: TGTGCCAGCAGCTTAGATGGGGAACGGCAGTACTTT.